A selection of T cell receptor beta chains follows, all from one sample in a study of Graves' ophthalmopathy and Graves' hyperthyroidism. Via MiXCR, TCRdb re-called the multiplex PCR reads, giving one row per CDR3 protein. The sample includes roughly 300,000 distinct CDR3 sequences, about a sixth of them seen just once. Sequences were obtained from peripheral blood. Source of these receptors: an adult man with Graves' ophthalmopathy. The CDR3 runs from the conserved cysteine through the conserved F or W. D genes are given only for firm matches. Clone size is given for some rows only: seen once, a few or many times, or a class if the clone is expanded.

V	J	D	size	length	DNA	CDR3
TRBV10-3	TRBJ1-1	NA	once	17	TGTGCCATCAGTGAGTCGACGTCTCGGGCCACTAACACTGAAGCTTTCTTT	CAISESTSRATNTEAFF
TRBV12-3/TRBV12-4	TRBJ2-2	NA	NA	13	TGTGCCAGCAGTTCCACTAGAACCGGGGAGCTGTTTTTT	CASSSTRTGELFF
TRBV10-1	TRBJ1-3	NA	many	12	TGCGCCAGCACCCCGGATGGAAACACCATATATTTT	CASTPDGNTIYF
TRBV6-2/TRBV6-3	TRBJ1-6	NA	many	12	TGTGCCAGCAGTTACTACGAAACACCCCTCCACTTT	CASSYYETPLHF
TRBV6-1	TRBJ1-2	NA	NA	11	TGTGCCGTCACGATTAACTATGGCTACATCTTC	CAVTINYGYIF
TRBV19	TRBJ2-7	NA	many	16	TGTGCCAGTAGAGGCCGAGTCGGGTCGAGTTTGGTCGAGCAGTACTTC	CASRGRVGSSLVEQYF
TRBV4-1	TRBJ1-2	TRBD1	many	15	TGCGCCAGCAGCCAGGCCGGGACAGGGGGCTATGGCTACACCTTC	CASSQAGTGGYGYTF
TRBV20-1	TRBJ2-7	TRBD2	many	15	TGCAGTGCTATTCGGACTAGCGGGAGTTCCTACGAGCAGTACTTC	CSAIRTSGSSYEQYF
TRBV30	TRBJ2-7	NA	many	12	TGTGCCTGGAGTGCGGTCTTGGGAGAGCAGTACTTC	CAWSAVLGEQYF
TRBV5-5	TRBJ2-2	NA	many	15	TGTGCCAGCAGCTTGAGAGAGATGGGCACCGGGGAGCTGTTTTTT	CASSLREMGTGELFF
TRBV5-1	TRBJ2-5	NA	NA	14	TGCGCCAGCATCTTGGGTGTGACAGGTGACACTCAGTACTTC	CASILGVTGDTQYF
TRBV7-2	TRBJ2-5	NA	many	15	TGTGCCAGCAGCTTAGGCCCCCGGCCCCCGACAGGACAGTACTTC	CASSLGPRPPTGQYF
TRBV6-5	TRBJ2-6	NA	many	13	TGTGCCAGCCGGGATGCCGGGGCCAACGTCCTGACTTTC	CASRDAGANVLTF
TRBV28	TRBJ2-3	NA	NA	13	TGTGCCAGCAGCTCAGGATTCACAGATACGCAGTATTTT	CASSSGFTDTQYF
TRBV30	TRBJ2-5	TRBD1	many	16	TGTGCCTGGAGTGCGGGGACAGGGGGAGGACAAGAGACCCAGTACTTC	CAWSAGTGGGQETQYF
TRBV11-2	TRBJ2-2	NA	few	17	TGTGCCAGCAGCTTAACCCCGACCGGGACCCTGACCGGGGAGCTGTTTTTT	CASSLTPTGTLTGELFF
TRBV28	TRBJ1-1	TRBD1	NA	14	TGTGCCAGCAGCCCGCCGGACAGGGGGGTGGAAGCTTTCTTT	CASSPPDRGVEAFF
TRBV30	TRBJ2-5	NA	many	13	TGTGCCTGGAACGGACAGCCGCAAGAGACCCAGTACTTC	CAWNGQPQETQYF
TRBV12-3/TRBV12-4	TRBJ1-5	TRBD1	many	15	TGTGCCAGCAGTTTAACCCGACAGGGGTGGGGTCCCCAGCATTTT	CASSLTRQGWGPQHF
TRBV6-2/TRBV6-3	TRBJ1-2	TRBD1	many	15	TGTGCCAGCAGGCGACAGGGATCGGGTAACTATGGCTACACCTTC	CASRRQGSGNYGYTF
TRBV30	TRBJ1-5	TRBD1	NA	15	TGTGCCTGGGTACAAGGGACAGGGACGAATCAGCCCCAGCATTTT	CAWVQGTGTNQPQHF
TRBV28	TRBJ1-2	NA	many	12	TGTGCCAGCACCCGGACAGACTATGGCTACACCTTC	CASTRTDYGYTF
TRBV6-5	TRBJ1-2	NA	NA	14	TGTGCCAGCAGTTACGACAGAAAGACCTATGGCTACACCTTC	CASSYDRKTYGYTF
TRBV15	TRBJ2-2	TRBD1	many	15	TGTGCCACCAGGAAGGGACAGACGAACACCGGGGAGCTGTTTTTT	CATRKGQTNTGELFF
TRBV6-2/TRBV6-3	TRBJ2-7	TRBD1	many	15	TGTGCCAGCAGAAAGGACAGGGGGATTTCCTACGAGCAGTACTTC	CASRKDRGISYEQYF
TRBV15	TRBJ1-2	NA	many	16	TGTGCCACCAGCAGAGATCCCCGGGTGTCGAACTATGGCTACACCTTC	CATSRDPRVSNYGYTF
TRBV2	TRBJ2-7	TRBD2	many	15	TGTGCCAGCAGTGAAAGGGAGGGCCCTACCTACGAGCAGTACTTC	CASSEREGPTYEQYF
TRBV6-5	TRBJ1-5	TRBD1	many	17	TGTGCCAGCAGACGCCGTGTAGGGGGCTATAGCAATCAGCCCCAGCATTTT	CASRRRVGGYSNQPQHF
TRBV11-2	TRBJ1-2	TRBD1	many	16	TGTGCCAGCAGCTTAGAACAGGGGGCGGGTAACTATGGCTACACCTTC	CASSLEQGAGNYGYTF
TRBV6-1	TRBJ2-5	NA	many	15	TGTGCCAGCAGTGATGCAGGGGGGGTGTGGGAGACCCAGTACTTC	CASSDAGGVWETQYF